This T cell receptor (beta chain) was captured by sequencing in a study of T cell changes during pregnancy in multiple sclerosis. TCRdb's copy holds only in-frame clones and misses some; the assay was immunoSEQ multiplex PCR. Of 40,000 to 60,000 clones listed, 85% to 95% are singletons. Germline assignment: CDR1 KGHSH and CDR2 LQKENI. CDR3 length equals 17 residues. V was clipped by 6 bases and J by 4 bases, with 24 bases between them. The rearrangement joins TRBV18 to TRBJ1-2; D is ambiguous. The receptor comes from a female donor with multiple sclerosis, enrolled in a pregnancy study. The sequencing used CD8+ T cells from peripheral blood mononuclear cells, collected in the first trimester of pregnancy. This CDR3 reads CASSTEVETAGVYGYTF. DNA of the CDR3: TGTGCCAGCTCGACCGAGGTGGAAACAGCGGGTGTCTATGGCTACACCTTC.